Listed here are 13 T cell receptor beta chains from one sample, sequenced in a study of blood T cells in healthy people across ages. It was with a sample-barcoded 5' primer and a J-beta primer mix that a second PCR of roughly 6 to 12 cycles was run. TCRdb itself ran the 5' RACE reads through MiXCR, one entry per CDR3 protein. This sample has around 1,500,000 distinct CDR3 sequences, with roughly 27% found just once. Input material: blood. These receptor sequences come from a woman aged 25 to 39 in good health.

The CDR3, as DNA: TGTGCCATCAGTGCGGCGGGGGGCACAGATACGCAGTATTTT. Translation gives CAISAAGGTDTQYF. V gene TRBV10-3 combines with J gene TRBJ2-3, with 7 bases fitting TRBD2. Trimming removed 4 bases from V and 1 base from J; junction bases left unmatched: 2. The CDR3 is made up of 14 amino acids. Germline V lookup: CDR1 ENHRY, CDR2 SYGVKD.

The gene calls are TRBV12-3 or TRBV12-4 and TRBJ1-2; D is uncertain. The V and J ends lost 3 bases and 8 bases respectively, with 13 bases between them. This CDR3 has 13 residues. The CDR3 loop reads CASSFEGPGGYTF. For the CDR3, the DNA is TGTGCCAGCAGTTTCGAAGGGCCTGGGGGCTACACCTTC.

This clonotype has more than one count but fewer than ten. This sequence joins TRBV3-1 and TRBJ2-3; unclear D gene. The ends were cut back, 1 base at V and 10 bases at J, with 27 bases in the middle. The CDR3 is 18 residues long. The germline CDR1 and CDR2 sequences are LGHDT and YNNKEL (reference sequence). CDR3 sequence reads: CASSQGRTGPQGRGAQYF. The CDR3, as DNA: TGTGCCAGCAGCCAAGGCCGTACCGGTCCCCAAGGGCGTGGAGCGCAGTATTTT.

This clonotype was recorded at least ten times. The rearrangement joins TRBV4-1 to TRBJ2-3; D is perhaps TRBD2 (6 bases). V gave up 1 base and J gave up 6 bases, with 11 bases separating them. In germline, CDR1 is MGHRA, CDR2 YSYEKL. The CDR3 loop spans 14 amino acids. CDR3 in amino acids: CASSQGLVRDTQYF. CDR3 nucleotide sequence: TGCGCCAGCAGCCAAGGACTAGTCAGGGATACGCAGTATTTT.

J is TRBJ2-2 and V is TRBV24-1; perhaps TRBD1 as D (6 bases). The germline V gene has CDR1 KGHDR and CDR2 SFDVKD. The CDR3 consists of 13 residues. Trimming removed 9 bases at V and 0 bases at J, with 7 bases between. The CDR3 spells CATGTPNTGELFF. CDR3 DNA sequence: TGTGCCACCGGGACACCGAACACCGGGGAGCTGTTTTTT.

Comment on this clonotype: A much larger clone differs by one base, so this may be a read error. This chain links TRBV18 with TRBJ2-3; D gene unclear. The CDR3 covers 15 residues. The V gene lost 1 base and the J gene lost 2 bases, with 10 bases spanning the gap. Germline V gene data show CDR1 as KGHSH and CDR2 as LQKENI. The CDR3 reads CASSPLGTDTDTQYF. The CDR3 bases are TGTGCCAGCTCACCACTGGGAACTGACACAGATACGCAGTATTTT.

This clonotype was counted ten times or more. V usage is TRBV6-6 and J usage is TRBJ1-2; TRBD1 matches at 8 bases. Trimming cost V 4 bases and J 6 bases; bases outside gene matches: 7. Germline V gene lookup returns CDR1 MNHNY and CDR2 SVGAGI (reference sequence). The CDR3 loop spans 14 amino acids. The CDR3 DNA is TGTGCCAGCAGTTCCCGGACAGGGAGCGATGGCTACACCTTC. It yields the protein CASSSRTGSDGYTF.

The chain carries TRBV5-1 and TRBJ2-7; no firm D call. Germline values: CDR1 SGHRS, CDR2 YFSETQ. Trimming took off 4 bases at V and 0 bases at J, with 14 bases between the two ends. The CDR3 is 15 residues long. The CDR3, as DNA: TGCGCCAGCAGCCCACCCACAGCACGCTCCTACGAGCAGTACTTC. Amino acid sequence: CASSPPTARSYEQYF.

The chain is built from TRBV6-2 or TRBV6-3 and TRBJ2-5, with D possibly TRBD2 on 6 matching bases. The DNA matches TRBJ2-1 better at its end, which makes the J call doubtful. The CDR3 has 13 amino acids. The germline V gene encodes CDR1 MNHEY and CDR2 SVGEGT. Here the CDR3 DNA reads TGTGCCTCCGGCCGGGGGAGTGCAGAGACCCAGTTCTTC. It codes for CASGRGSAETQFF.

The CDR3 DNA reads as TGCGCCAGCAGCTTGGCCGTTGGGCAGATTCAAGAGACCCAGTACTTC. This gives the protein CASSLAVGQIQETQYF. This chain connects TRBV5-1 to TRBJ2-5; no clear D. The CDR3 loop spans 16 amino acids. The germline CDR1 and CDR2 sequences are SGHRS and YFSETQ. V was clipped by 0 bases and J by 2 bases, with 14 bases between them.

This clonotype has a count of ten or more. The rearrangement links TRBV28 to TRBJ2-1; D possibly corresponds to TRBD1 (5 bases). The germline V gene encodes CDR1 MDHEN and CDR2 SYDVKM. V lost 10 bases and J 6 bases, leaving 10 bases between the germline ends. The CDR3 is 11 residues long. The DNA for the CDR3 is TGTGCCATCTTCACAGGCAATGAGCAGTTCTTC. Protein: CAIFTGNEQFF.

As regards this clonotype: One base away lies a much larger clone, so this may be a sequencing read error. This sequence joins TRBV29-1 and TRBJ2-7, with TRBD1 matching over 9 bases. CDR1 SQVTM and CDR2 ANQGSEA come from the germline V gene. The CDR3 is made up of 15 amino acids. V lost 5 bases to trimming and J lost 5 bases; unmatched junction nucleotides: 13. CDR3 sequence: CSVNFPDRGTDEQYF. CDR3 sequence (DNA): TGCAGCGTTAACTTCCCGGACAGGGGAACGGACGAGCAGTACTTC.

On this clonotype: This may arise from a read error, as a much more abundant clone is one base away. This sequence joins TRBV24-1 and TRBJ2-1, with D possibly being TRBD2 (6 bases). Trimming stripped 5 bases from V and 10 bases from J, with 23 bases between. This CDR3 has 16 amino acids. Looked up from germline, CDR1 is KGHDR and CDR2 is SFDVKD. CDR3 DNA sequence: TGTGCCACCAGTGTTAACGGGGCAGTCGCGGCGGGGGAGCAGTTCTTC. Protein product: CATSVNGAVAAGEQFF.